This T cell receptor beta chain was found in a study of T cell responses to AZD1222 COVID-19 vaccine. Notes on the study in general: As reported, nearly half of all spike-specific TCRs target variant regions that are unmutated. The sample set comprised mostly white British donors with more females, and clonal diversity was possibly underestimated. Spike-specific TCR breadth and depth went up after people got two AZD1222 doses.

Using immunoSEQ multiplex PCR, the repertoire was profiled, and TCRdb retains in-frame clones only, with some absent. The profile covers approximately 84,000 clones, with roughly 90% appearing a single time and over 2% taken by the ten largest. A word on this clone: Its antigen is unidentified.

This CDR3 is built from 15 residues. With 4 bases removed from V and 0 bases from J, the gap between germline ends came to 10 bases. Germline-derived CDR1 and CDR2 are LNHDA and SQIVND (reference sequence). The TCR sequence derives from an adult in good health. Sequenced here: peripheral blood, sampled on day 0 of AZD1222 vaccination. This chain uses TRBV19 with TRBJ1-3; D ambiguous. This chain's CDR3 is CASSNDPFSGNTIYF. CDR3 in DNA: TGTGCCAGTAGTAACGATCCATTCTCTGGAAACACCATATATTTT.